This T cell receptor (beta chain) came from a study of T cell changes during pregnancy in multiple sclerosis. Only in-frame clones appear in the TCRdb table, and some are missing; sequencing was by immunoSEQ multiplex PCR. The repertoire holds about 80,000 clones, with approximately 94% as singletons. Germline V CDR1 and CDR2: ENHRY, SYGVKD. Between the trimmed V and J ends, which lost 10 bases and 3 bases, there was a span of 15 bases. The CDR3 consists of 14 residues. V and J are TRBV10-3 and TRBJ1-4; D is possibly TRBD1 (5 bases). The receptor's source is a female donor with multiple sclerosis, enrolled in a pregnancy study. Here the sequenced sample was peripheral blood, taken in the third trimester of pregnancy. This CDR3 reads CATGGDLANEKLFF. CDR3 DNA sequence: TGTGCCACTGGAGGGGATTTGGCTAATGAAAAACTGTTTTTT.